Included here is one T cell receptor (beta chain) sequence, with context. Its antigen has not been determined. The library was prepared using the immunoSEQ multiplex PCR assay. A mixture of 60 forward primers for TCR Vbeta segments and 13 reverse primers for TCR Jbeta segments was used in the multiplex PCR. A multiplex PCR assay on genomic DNA amplified the CDR3 region of rearranged TCR beta genes. On the Illumina HiSeq System, the amplified TCR beta libraries were sequenced as 87-base-pair reads. Under the source paper's analysis protocol: A later analysis tallied tens of millions of unique TCR beta chains across the 666 repertoires, and some 12 million of those chains were shared by two or more donors. To remove PCR and sequencing errors, raw reads were error-corrected and collapsed into unique sequences using a nearest-neighbor algorithm that merged closely related sequences. V, D and J gene segments were assigned by aligning CDR3 sequences to IMGT reference sequences. For a sequence to be retained, a match of at least six nucleotides was required to both a V gene segment and a J gene segment. A rearrangement counted as productive if the CDR3 had no stop codons and remained in frame with V and J, and every other rearrangement counted as non-productive. CDR3 was defined by IMGT convention, running from the second conserved V-encoded cysteine to the conserved J-encoded phenylalanine. The earlier analysis of about 640 of the donors excluded any sequence lacking an unambiguous match to a single V gene segment. An earlier analysis of almost 600 of the donors classified V segments as functional when productive rearrangements were above 56.7% and as segregating when the standard deviation between donors was above 5%. A statistical classification framework was built for diagnosing cytomegalovirus status from the catalog of TCR beta chain sequences. In a later analysis, TCR nucleotide sequences were compared against IMGT/GENE-DB human TR gene sequences so that V and J genes could be assigned. Using the TCRdist pipeline, a later analysis assigned CDR3 sequences along with most-parsimonious VDJ recombination scenarios. A later analysis defined each TCR beta chain by its CDR3 amino acid sequence plus V-gene family, and excluded reads lacking a unique V-gene family. A later analysis removed 592 highly shared, low-generation-probability nucleotide sequences to deal with suspected cross-contamination and a sequencing artifact. In a later analysis, a clonal expansion index for each public chain was calculated from normalized within-repertoire ranks of inferred template counts. In a later analysis, generation probabilities were computed with a VDJ recombination model fitted to out-of-frame rearrangements, and the resulting probabilities were checked against IGoR. A later analysis scored TCR-TCR, TCR-HLA and TCR-CMV co-occurrence with hypergeometric tests, applying a repertoire-size bias correction to TCR pairs. False discovery rates were estimated in a later analysis by permuting HLA or CMV assignments 20 times. A later analysis grouped co-occurring TCRs with DBSCAN, adding TCRdist sequence similarity when clustering within HLA-allele-positive subsets. Co-occurrence clustering excluded repertoires with fewer than 30,000 or more than 120,000 public chains, plus five with anomalous nucleotide sharing. The table was pulled from immuneACCESS by TCRdb, which kept in-frame rearrangements only. Such tables lose some clones; where checked, under half of the loss comes from unresolved V genes, and the rest has no known cause. V, J and clone size are taken as reported in that table, and D and trimming were inferred from the DNA itself. This sample's clone table shows 180,000 or so clones. Roughly 0.74% of the sample is held by the ten biggest clonotypes.

This sample is part of a study of cytomegalovirus exposure and HLA in healthy donors (dated by TCRdb to about 2017). Background for the entire study: An earlier analysis of more than 550 of the donors reported about 300 Gb of sequence data and 117 million unique TCR beta sequences obtained from roughly 180 million T cells. Donor age, sex, ethnicity and CMV serostatus were collected together with the repertoire data. To predict cytomegalovirus infection status, the study brought together high-throughput TCR immunosequencing, statistical association of individual TCRs with disease status, and machine learning. Of the roughly 390 genotyped donors, over 65% fell in the genetic ancestry cluster associated with self-reported Caucasian donors. In a later genetic analysis, genome-wide SNP genotypes for about 55% of the roughly 700 donors were used, and that subset was treated as a discovery cohort. The aim of the study was to test whether cataloging public T cell receptors could identify signatures of past pathogen exposure. A later analysis re-analyzed previously published TCR beta repertoires from 500 to 700 donors and added high-resolution HLA genotyping to study TCR occurrence patterns. In addition to the first cohort of 650 to 750 subjects, a separate validation cohort of 100 to 150 different subjects was used. HLA typing covered class I and class II loci at four-digit resolution. An earlier analysis of 587 of the donors used high-throughput TCR beta sequencing to judge whether each TCR beta V gene segment behaved as functional or pseudogenic. In the later analysis, no new phenotypic data were used to find candidate immune exposures; instead, reliance was placed on TCR beta sequences and their occurrence across donors. The number of donors typed differed by locus, with 629-630 for A, B, C, DRB1 and DQB1, roughly 520 for DQA1, about 610 for DPA1, and around 430 for DPB1. A few DR-DQ haplotypes were treated as single units for association and clustering because of strong linkage in the cohort. All discovery cohort repertoires had been generated on a single sequencing platform. An early release covering approximately 600 HLA-typed donors comprised 300 to 350 gigabases of sequencing data and tens of millions of unique TCR sequences. Using immunosequencing, the study profiled T cell repertoires from some 670 subjects and related those repertoires to cytomegalovirus serostatus. Among some 410 genotyped donors of the cohort, an average of about 240,000 unique TCR beta nucleotide sequences was sequenced per donor, of which 15% to 20% were non-productive. What the study reported, not specific to this receptor: A further reported finding was that TCR beta sequences accurately predicted the HLA-A and HLA-B alleles for most subjects in the first cohort. It was suggested by the authors that the approach could potentially be generalized to other disease states and immunological phenotypes. Across donors, most TCR sequences were observed very rarely, whereas some public TCRs were present in many individuals. The classifier was reported to diagnose cytomegalovirus status with high specificity and sensitivity in both the original and validation cohorts. A total of 164 TCR beta chains were listed by the study as associated with cytomegalovirus. When HLA alleles, especially DR and DQ, strongly co-occurred, attributing TCR associations to individual alleles was difficult. Most CMV-associated TCR beta chains appeared to be HLA-restricted in a later analysis, and the HLA associations seemed to be driven largely by CMV exposure. The sequencing pipeline was judged likely to have produced a cluster of highly shared sequence variants as a technical artifact. V-gene and J-gene trimming of TCR beta chains was associated with a missense DCLRE1C variant in a later genetic analysis, and the association was replicated in an independent cohort. The 87-base-pair reads could not distinguish some IMGT-functional V segments, including TRBV6-2 and TRBV6-3, so those segments were excluded. A later genetic analysis reported fewer N-insertions in productive TCRs among donors in an Asian-associated ancestry cluster than the approximately 700-donor mean. At a false discovery rate of 0.05, a later analysis linked under 20,000 TCR beta sequences to specific HLA alleles. Immune exposure information for the cohort was limited to CMV serostatus. In a later analysis, the rate of TCR association differed among HLA loci, with DRB1 alleles having the most associated TCRs and HLA-C alleles having the fewest. In an earlier analysis of some 500 of the donors, most TCR beta V segments appeared in productive rearrangements about 87% or about 30% of the time, broadly matching IMGT annotations. A later analysis found that HLA-associated TCR beta chains were more clonally expanded and had lower generation probabilities than equally common non-associated chains. Because counts were too low, roughly 17 rarely observed V segments, including chromosome 9 orphons, were left out of the earlier analysis of 500 to 650 of the donors. Because some donors lacked HLA typing at each locus, the association tests relied only on the typed subset. In this cohort, only TCR beta chains were sequenced, and detectable features were limited by the absence of alpha or paired-chain data. A later analysis reported that several top co-occurrence clusters appeared linked to parvovirus B19, influenza, CMV and Epstein-Barr virus. Roughly uniform sequencing depth across donors was assumed in presence/absence analyses, although this assumption may not hold. Correlated functional status among segregating V segments might reflect linkage disequilibrium, but an unknown experimental factor could not be ruled out. Three of the identified cytomegalovirus-associated TCR beta chains were confirmed in vitro to be specific for cytomegalovirus antigens.

The cohort comprised 666 healthy bone marrow donors. At the time of sampling, all cohort members were nominally healthy, though unrecorded immune exposures were likely present. The donor was CMV seronegative and was included in the group of a few hundred seronegative cohort members. Each donor provided a peripheral blood sample, and peripheral blood mononuclear cells were used for TCR beta sequencing. Genomic DNA was extracted from the blood cell samples with the Qiagen DNeasy Blood Extraction Kit. CDR3 length: 16 amino acids, cysteine to phenylalanine. The entry retains the CDR3 DNA only, 48 bases that are in frame from base 1. CDR1 and CDR2, per the germline V gene (reference sequence), are LNHNV and YYDKDF. V and J are truncated by 3 bases and 4 bases respectively, leaving an intervening sequence of 16 bases.

The rearrangement joined TRBV15 to TRBJ1-3; 5 matching bases give a weak D call of TRBD1. Sequencing input: PBMCs. This TCR was sampled from a boy between 10 and 17 years old in good health and CMV-seronegative. The CDR3 is CATSSPGGDAGNTIYF. The nucleotides are TGTGCCACCAGCAGTCCAGGAGGGGACGCAGGAAACACCATATATTTT.